A selection of T cell receptor beta chains follows, all from one sample in a study of blood T cell repertoires in COVID-19. Profiled with immunoSEQ multiplex PCR; TCRdb holds only in-frame clones, not every one. Among roughly 150,000 clones listed, 75% to 85% were seen once. Sequencing used peripheral blood. The receptors derive from a man aged 60 to 69 with acute or convalescent COVID-19. Each CDR3 is given with its conserved first and last residue. Fields, in order: V gene, clone size, J gene, D gene, CDR3 DNA, CDR3 protein. The D gene is left open where the match is weak. Clone size appears in some rows only: once, few, many, or a class for an expanded clone.

TRBV5-1	NA	TRBJ2-1	NA	TGCGCCAGCAGCTTGTACGGGGGAGGAGTCGGCAATGAGCAGTTCTTC	CASSLYGGGVGNEQFF
TRBV3-1/TRBV3-2	few	TRBJ2-1	TRBD2	TGTGCCAGCAGCCAAGAGGGACTAGCGGGAGGGTGGAATGAGCAGTTCTTC	CASSQEGLAGGWNEQFF
TRBV19	NA	TRBJ1-2	TRBD1	TGTGCCAGTATCCCGGGACAGGGCGGAAACTATGGCTACACCTTC	CASIPGQGGNYGYTF
TRBV11-2	NA	TRBJ2-7	NA	TGTGCCAGCAGCTTAGAACTAGCAGGCTACGAGCAGTACTTC	CASSLELAGYEQYF
TRBV3-1/TRBV3-2	NA	TRBJ1-4	TRBD1	TGTGCCAGCAGCCCCCGGGACAGGAGAGGGAAAAAACTGTTTTTT	CASSPRDRRGKKLFF
TRBV4-1	NA	TRBJ1-5	NA	TGCGCCAGCAGCCAAGATCTGGGGGGTGGGAAGCGGCCCCAGCATTTT	CASSQDLGGGKRPQHF
TRBV6-5	NA	TRBJ2-7	TRBD1	TGTGCCAGCAGTTACCGAGGACAGGGGGCTGACGAGCAGTACTTC	CASSYRGQGADEQYF
TRBV27	NA	TRBJ1-5	TRBD1	TGTGCCAGCAAAAAACAGGGGGGGAATCAGCCCCAGCATTTT	CASKKQGGNQPQHF
TRBV30	NA	TRBJ2-2	TRBD1	TGTGCCTGGAGTGGGTGGACAGGGGCCGGGGAGCTGTTTTTT	CAWSGWTGAGELFF
TRBV5-1	NA	TRBJ2-1	TRBD2	TGCGCCAGCAGCTCCTCGACTAGCGGGCCAAGCTCCTACAATGAGCAGTTCTTC	CASSSSTSGPSSYNEQFF